The 13 T cell receptor beta chains given below trace back to one sample, sequenced in a study of tumor-infiltrating lymphocytes in glioblastoma multiforme (dated by TCRdb to about 2017). TCRdb records Illumina HiSeq 2500 as the sequencer. A modified ARM-PCR protocol with multiple V-beta primers and a C-beta primer was used to build TCRB libraries from RNA via three nested multiplex PCR rounds. TCRdb took the public reads, trimmed them with fastp at Q25, ran MiXCR for clone calling and kept in-frame beta chains. Duplicate CDR3 protein sequences are folded into a single record with the most common DNA and genes. The sample has fewer than 11,000 distinct CDR3 sequences on record, roughly 70% of them singletons. The top ten clones comprise 25% to 35% of the sample. Sequenced input: brain tumor tissue. These receptors all come from a male donor with glioblastoma.

With respect to this clonotype: Relative to the germline gene, one junction end is altered; a read error may explain this. J is TRBJ1-1 and V is TRBV25-1; possibly TRBD1 for D (5 bases). The CDR3 has 15 residues. Germline lookup yields CDR1 MGHDK and CDR2 SYGVNS. CDR3 coding DNA: TGTGCCAGCAGTGAAGTAGACAGAGCGAACACTGAAGATTTCTTT. It codes for CASSEVDRANTEDFF.

This clonotype was detected a few times. A clone one base away is much larger, so this may be a read error. The chain recombines TRBV7-9 with TRBJ2-5, with D unresolved. Trimming took 4 bases from V and 2 from J, leaving 8 bases between them. The CDR3 loop spans 13 amino acids. Germline assignment: CDR1 SEHNR and CDR2 FQNEAQ (reference sequence). The CDR3: CASSSARQETQYF. In DNA form, the CDR3 reads TGTGCCAGCAGCTCCGCAAGGCAAGAGACCCAGTACTTC.

On this clonotype: One base away lies a much larger clone, so this may be a sequencing read error. V and J are TRBV30 and TRBJ2-7; no clear D gene. The CDR3 extends over 11 amino acids. Germline V gives CDR1 GTSNPN, CDR2 SVGIG (reference sequence). V lost 2 bases to trimming and J lost 4 bases, with 6 bases between them. This CDR3 reads CAWSIRYEQYF. The DNA for the CDR3 is TGTGCCTGGAGTATACGGTACGAGCAGTACTTC. The whole variable domain, filled in from reference TRBV30 and TRBJ2-7, reads SQTIHQWPATLVQPVGSPLSLECTVEGTSNPNLYWYRQAAGRGLQLLFYSVGIGQISSEVPQNLSASRPQDRQFILSSKKLLLSDSGFYLCAWSIRYEQYFGPGTRLTVT.

In this sample, this clonotype is medium-sized. The chain recombines TRBV4-1 with TRBJ2-1, with D possibly called TRBD1 or TRBD2 (5 bases each). V was clipped by 4 bases and J by 6 bases, with 16 bases between them. Germline values: CDR1 MGHRA, CDR2 YSYEKL. The CDR3 runs to 15 residues. This CDR3 reads CASSPRGRGFNEQFF. CDR3 coding DNA: TGCGCCAGCAGCCCGAGGGGTCGGGGATTCAATGAGCAGTTCTTC.

By its share, this clonotype is medium-sized. The chain joins TRBV10-3 to TRBJ2-3; weak D call: TRBD1 (6 bases). Germline V lookup: CDR1 ENHRY, CDR2 SYGVKD. CDR3 length equals 15 residues. V was trimmed by 4 bases and J by 5 bases, leaving 16 bases between them. The CDR3 reads CAISGGQTGGDTQYF. The CDR3 DNA sequence: TGTGCCATCAGTGGAGGTCAGACAGGAGGAGATACGCAGTATTTT.

Regarding this clonotype: Possible read error: a much larger clone is one base away. The chain is built from TRBV5-1 and TRBJ2-3, with 9 bases matching TRBD1. The CDR3 consists of 16 residues. Germline CDR1 reads SGHRS; CDR2 reads YFSETQ. The CDR3 loop reads CTSSYMDRGQGDMQYF. CDR3 coding DNA: TGCACCAGCAGCTACATGGACAGGGGACAAGGAGATATGCAGTATTTT.

Regarding this clonotype: A junction end diverges from the germline sequence, so it may reflect a read error. The V gene is TRBV10-3, the J gene TRBJ2-7; a weak D match, TRBD2 (5 bases). The CDR3 covers 15 residues. Germline assignment: CDR1 ENHRY and CDR2 SYGVKD. The CDR3 nucleotides read TGTGCCATCATTGAGAGGGTAGATAGCTCCTACGAGCAGTACTTC. This codes for CAIIERVDSSYEQYF.

The chain has TRBV4-2 and TRBJ2-1; the match to TRBD1 covers 7 bases. J gave up 7 bases and V 7 bases, and 13 bases lay outside the gene matches. The length of the CDR3 is 15 residues. Germline CDR1 is LGHNA and CDR2 is YNFKEQ. CDR3 protein: CASNQVRTGENEQFF. DNA for the CDR3: TGTGCCAGCAACCAGGTCAGAACAGGGGAGAATGAGCAGTTCTTC.

To note about this clonotype: Given the absence of the conserved phenylalanine or tryptophan at the CDR3 end, a read error is likely. Because the CDR3's place on the DNA is in doubt, the DNA is left out and the CDR3 is given as listed by TCRdb. The chain carries TRBV7-8 and TRBJ1-1. The germline CDR1 and CDR2 sequences are SGHVS and FQNEAQ. A total of 12 residues make up the CDR3, ends included. The CDR3: CVSSLGDTETFC.

The chain carries TRBV20-1 and TRBJ2-1, with 7 bases identical to TRBD2. V was clipped by 6 bases and J by 6 bases; unmatched bases: 14. The CDR3 extends over 15 amino acids. CDR1 DFQATT and CDR2 SNEGSKA come from the germline V gene (reference sequence). As DNA, the CDR3 is TGCAGTGCAGGATTAATTGGACTAGTGCTCAATGAGCAGTTCTTC. It yields the protein CSAGLIGLVLNEQFF.

This clonotype has just one count. The chain couples TRBV10-3 to TRBJ1-5, with D unclear. The CDR3 has 16 amino acids. Trimming took 4 bases from V and 2 from J, leaving 15 bases between them. Germline CDR1 reads ENHRY; CDR2 reads SYGVKD. The CDR3 protein is CAISVYVTVGNQPQHF. DNA of the CDR3: TGTGCCATCAGTGTGTATGTAACGGTGGGCAATCAGCCCCAGCATTTT.

The chain has TRBV10-3 and TRBJ2-5; 10 bases agree with TRBD1. From germline, CDR1 is ENHRY and CDR2 SYGVKD. The trim removed 6 bases at V and 5 bases at J, leaving 6 bases unmatched. CDR3 length equals 14 residues. CDR3 protein: CAISGGTGEETQYF. In nucleotides, the CDR3 is TGTGCCATCAGCGGTGGGACAGGGGAGGAGACCCAGTACTTC.

This rearrangement joins TRBV6-1 to TRBJ2-7; TRBD1 matches 10 bases. Per germline, CDR1 MNHNS and CDR2 SASEGT. The CDR3 length is 13 residues. V shed 5 bases and J 7 bases; nucleotides not matched to a gene: 5. The CDR3 nucleotides are TGTGCCAGCAGTATACGGACAGGGGGAGAGCAGTACTTC. Residues: CASSIRTGGEQYF.